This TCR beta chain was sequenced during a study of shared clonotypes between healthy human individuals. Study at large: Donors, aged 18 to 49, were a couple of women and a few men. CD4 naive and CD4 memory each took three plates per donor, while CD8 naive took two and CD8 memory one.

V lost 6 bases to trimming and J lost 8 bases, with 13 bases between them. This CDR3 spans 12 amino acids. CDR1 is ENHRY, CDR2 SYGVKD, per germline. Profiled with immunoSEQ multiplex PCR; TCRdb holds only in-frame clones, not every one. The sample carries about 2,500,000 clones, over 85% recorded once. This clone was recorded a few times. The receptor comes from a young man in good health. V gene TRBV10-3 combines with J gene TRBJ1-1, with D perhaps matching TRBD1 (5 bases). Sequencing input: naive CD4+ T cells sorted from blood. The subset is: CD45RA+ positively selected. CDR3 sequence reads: CAIRGGAGEAFF. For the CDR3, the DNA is TGTGCCATCAGAGGAGGGGCAGGCGAAGCTTTCTTT.